Only a few counts were recorded for the clone carrying this TCR beta chain. Its target is not known. Sequencing used immunoSEQ v3. Method: immunoSEQ multiplex PCR; TCRdb's copy keeps in-frame clones and lacks some. The repertoire holds more than 90,000 clones, with roughly 65% as singletons. This entry is derived from a study of TIL therapy for anti-PD-1-resistant metastatic lung cancer. Study as a whole: Median tumor PD-L1 proportion score was roughly 5.4%. Median tumor mutation burden was under 1.9 mutations per megabase. General observations from the study: Treatment-naive, never-smoker and oncogene-addicted patients were overrepresented in this highly selected cohort.

Germline V gene sequence: CDR1 MNHEY, CDR2 SVGEGT. The length of the CDR3 is 14 residues. After removal of 2 bases from V and 7 bases from J, the junction contained 5 bases not matched to a gene. Time point specified: pre-treatment sample, taken before nivolumab and TIL therapy. Most excised metastases sampled were pleural nodules or supraclavicular lymph nodes. This TCR derives from a person aged 25 to 80 with non-small cell lung cancer. The chain is built from TRBV6-2 or TRBV6-3 and TRBJ1-5; the match to TRBD1 covers 7 bases. The sequencing used tumor tissue, collected at baseline. CDR3 sequence: CASSYRDSLQPQHF. CDR3 bases: TGTGCCAGCAGTTACCGGGACAGCCTACAGCCCCAGCATTTT.